This TCR beta chain was sequenced during a study of T cell changes during pregnancy in multiple sclerosis (dated by TCRdb to 2018 to 2020). General notes on the study: The study examined how the T cell repertoire changed over the course of pregnancy in women with multiple sclerosis.

On this clone: Its binding antigen is unknown. It has no much larger one-base neighbor in the sample; base qualities were not kept.

Library creation used the immunoSEQ multiplex PCR assay. The table was pulled from immuneACCESS by TCRdb, which kept in-frame rearrangements only. Such tables lose some clones; where checked, under half of the loss comes from unresolved V genes, and the rest has no known cause. The sample table records around 63,000 clones; 90% to 95% of these occur just once. Together, the top ten hold 2.5% to 3% of the sample. Trimmed from V: 4 bases; trimmed from J: 6 bases; junction bases lacking a gene match: 9. For CDR1 and CDR2, the germline V gene lists SGHTA and FQGTGA. The CDR3, from cysteine to phenylalanine, totals 15 residues. Solely the CDR3 DNA is kept, with 45 bases framed from the first base.

Here the chain combines TRBV7-3 and TRBJ2-3; the central 8 bases match TRBD2. This receptor was obtained from a female donor in good health, enrolled as a control in a pregnancy study. Sequencing was performed on peripheral blood, taken in the third trimester of pregnancy. The CDR3 sequence is CASSYQPRGGDTQYF. Read as DNA, the sequence is TGTGCCAGCAGCTACCAACCACGCGGGGGGGATACGCAGTATTTT.